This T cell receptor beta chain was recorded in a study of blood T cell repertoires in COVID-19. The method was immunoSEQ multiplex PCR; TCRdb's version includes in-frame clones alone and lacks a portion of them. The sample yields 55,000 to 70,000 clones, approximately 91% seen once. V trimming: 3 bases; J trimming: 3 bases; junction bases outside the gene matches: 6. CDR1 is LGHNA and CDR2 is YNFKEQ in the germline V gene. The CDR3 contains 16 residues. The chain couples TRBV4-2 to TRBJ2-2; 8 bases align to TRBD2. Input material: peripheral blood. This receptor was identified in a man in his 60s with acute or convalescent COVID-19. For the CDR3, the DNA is TGTGCCAGCAGCCAGGACCCGGGACTAGACACCGGGGAGCTGTTTTTT. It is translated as CASSQDPGLDTGELFF.